Listed here are 9 T cell receptor beta chains from one sample, sequenced in a study of T-cell memory formation after mild COVID-19. TCRdb re-called the 5' RACE reads through MiXCR, storing one row per CDR3 protein. The sample shows about 160,000 distinct CDR3 sequences, around a third of them seen only once. Sequenced sample: PBMCs or a T cell subset sorted from them (not recorded which). The receptors come from an adult woman who had mild COVID-19 (a few samples of this study predate the infection). Cell type and time point are not known.

This chain links TRBV7-9 with TRBJ2-2; D remains ambiguous. The V gene lost 4 bases and the J gene lost 6 bases, with 15 bases spanning the gap. The CDR3 consists of 15 residues. Germline loops: CDR1 SEHNR, CDR2 FQNEAQ (reference sequence). The CDR3 sequence: CASSSKPRWAGELFF. The CDR3 DNA reads TGTGCCAGCAGCTCAAAACCTCGGTGGGCCGGGGAGCTGTTTTTT.

J is TRBJ2-1 and V is TRBV7-3; TRBD2 is a possible D gene (5 bases). The CDR3 spans 14 residues. The germline V gene has CDR1 SGHTA and CDR2 FQGTGA. V was cut by 5 bases and J by 7 bases, with 15 bases left in between. CDR3 sequence: CASSRGLTGNEQFF. CDR3 nucleotide sequence: TGTGCCAGCAGCCGCGGACTGACGGGGAATGAGCAGTTCTTC.

This chain uses TRBV4-2 with TRBJ2-3; TRBD1 matches at 7 bases. The CDR3 runs 16 residues. CDR1 LGHNA and CDR2 YNFKEQ come from the germline V gene. The trim removed 0 bases at V and 4 bases at J, leaving 7 bases unmatched. The CDR3 DNA follows: TGTGCCAGCAGCCAAGACGACAGGGTTGGGGCAGATACGCAGTATTTT. Translated: CASSQDDRVGADTQYF.

In its sample, this clonotype was seen a few times. J is TRBJ2-5 and V is TRBV3-1; 14 nucleotides line up with TRBD2. With 4 bases clipped from V and 5 bases from J, the junction kept 3 bases outside the gene matches. Germline CDR1 and CDR2: LGHDT and YNNKEL (reference sequence). The CDR3 runs 15 residues. In nucleotides, the CDR3 is TGTGCCAGCAGCCGACTAGCGGGGGGGTCGGAGACCCAGTACTTC. Its protein is CASSRLAGGSETQYF.

The V and J genes are TRBV6-5 and TRBJ2-3; 9 bases agree with TRBD1. The length of the CDR3 is 16 residues. The V gene's germline CDR1 is MNHEY and CDR2 SVGAGI. With 6 bases clipped from V and 4 bases from J, the junction kept 11 bases outside the gene matches. The CDR3 is CASSRTGAGTPDTQYF. DNA of the CDR3: TGTGCCAGCAGCCGGACAGGGGCCGGCACCCCAGATACGCAGTATTTT.

This clonotype appeared a single time. The chain combines TRBV7-2 with TRBJ1-1; D is perhaps TRBD1 (6 bases). Per germline, CDR1 SGHTA and CDR2 FQGNSA. The CDR3 runs 15 residues. Between the trimmed V and J ends, which lost 5 bases and 1 base, there was a span of 14 bases. The CDR3 DNA follows: TGTGCCAGCAGCCCGAACAGGGCTTCGAACACTGAAGCTTTCTTT. This codes for CASSPNRASNTEAFF.

This clonotype has only a few counts. The chain recombines TRBV11-2 with TRBJ2-4, with D possibly matching TRBD1 (6 bases). Trimming stripped 2 bases from V and 4 bases from J, with 15 bases between. Germline CDR1 SGHAT, CDR2 FQNNGV. The CDR3 runs 16 residues. Here the CDR3 DNA reads TGTGCCAGCAGCTTAATCAGGGGCGAAAATAAAAACATTCAGTACTTC. Protein sequence: CASSLIRGENKNIQYF.

This clonotype turned up a few times. The chain recombines TRBV6-5 with TRBJ2-5; a possible D gene is TRBD1 (6 bases). With 9 bases removed from V and 5 bases from J, the gap between germline ends came to 19 bases. Looked up from germline, CDR1 is MNHEY and CDR2 is SVGAGI. There are 14 residues in the CDR3. The CDR3 protein is CASGQSSMHETQYF. In DNA form, the CDR3 reads TGTGCCAGTGGACAGTCTTCTATGCACGAGACCCAGTACTTC.

The chain joins TRBV12-3 or TRBV12-4 to TRBJ2-1, with 8 bases lining up with TRBD2. The ends lost 4 bases at V and 6 bases at J; junction bases unmatched: 2. This CDR3 comprises 13 residues. The DNA for the CDR3 is TGTGCCAGCAGTTCGGGGGGGGCCAATGAGCAGTTCTTC. Protein: CASSSGGANEQFF.